This T cell receptor (beta chain) was sequenced for a study of T-cell reconstitution after alpha-beta-depleted transplantation in children. Findings and limits, study-wide: By one year post-transplant, T-cell counts and diversity largely arose from T cells that were newly produced. At around two months after transplant, the alpha-beta T cells were reportedly derived from several hundred expanded clones that came from non-depleted graft cells.

Germline trimming cut 7 bases from V and 7 bases from J; bases unmatched to any gene: 11. The CDR3 covers 14 residues. Germline values: CDR1 SQVTM, CDR2 ANQGSEA. Preparation of the TCRbeta library involved a method that used unique molecular identifiers. MiXCR, applied by TCRdb to the PCR reads, yields one record per CDR3 protein. The sample consists of more than 200,000 distinct CDR3 sequences, 20% to 30% of them appearing once. Regarding this clonotype: Its antigen is still unknown.

This sample comprised PBMCs, obtained before TCRalphabeta/CD19-depleted stem cell transplant. This sequence was found in a girl aged 2-15 years with Fanconi anemia, due to receive a stem cell transplant. The chain is built from TRBV29-1 and TRBJ2-1; 9 positions match TRBD2. For the CDR3, the DNA is TGCAGCGGGATCGTAGCGGGAGACCTTAATGAGCAGTTCTTC. Its translation: CSGIVAGDLNEQFF.